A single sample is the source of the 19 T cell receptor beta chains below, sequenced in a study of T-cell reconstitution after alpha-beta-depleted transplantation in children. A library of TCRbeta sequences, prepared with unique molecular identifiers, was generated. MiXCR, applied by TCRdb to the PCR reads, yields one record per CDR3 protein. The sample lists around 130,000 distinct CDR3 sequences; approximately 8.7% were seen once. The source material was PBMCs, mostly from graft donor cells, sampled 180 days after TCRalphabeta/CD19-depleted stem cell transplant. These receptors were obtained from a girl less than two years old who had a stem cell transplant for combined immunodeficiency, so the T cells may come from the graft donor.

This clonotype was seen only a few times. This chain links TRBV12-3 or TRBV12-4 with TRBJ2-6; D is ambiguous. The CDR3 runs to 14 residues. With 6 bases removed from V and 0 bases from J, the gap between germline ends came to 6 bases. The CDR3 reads CASRKDSGANVLTF. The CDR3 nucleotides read TGTGCCAGCAGGAAGGACTCTGGGGCCAACGTCCTGACTTTC.

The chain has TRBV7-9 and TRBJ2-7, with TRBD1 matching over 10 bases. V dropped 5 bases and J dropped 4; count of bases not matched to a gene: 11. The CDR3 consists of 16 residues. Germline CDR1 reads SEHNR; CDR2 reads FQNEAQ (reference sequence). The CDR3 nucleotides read TGTGCCAGCAGCACGCCCCTCGACAGGGGGCTTTACGAGCAGTACTTC. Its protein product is CASSTPLDRGLYEQYF.

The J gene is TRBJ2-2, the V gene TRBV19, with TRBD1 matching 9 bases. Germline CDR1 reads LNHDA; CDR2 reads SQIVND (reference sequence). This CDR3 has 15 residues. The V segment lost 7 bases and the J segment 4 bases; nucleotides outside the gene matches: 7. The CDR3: CASISGTGSTGELFF. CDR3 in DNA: TGTGCCAGTATCTCCGGGACAGGGTCCACCGGGGAGCTGTTTTTT.

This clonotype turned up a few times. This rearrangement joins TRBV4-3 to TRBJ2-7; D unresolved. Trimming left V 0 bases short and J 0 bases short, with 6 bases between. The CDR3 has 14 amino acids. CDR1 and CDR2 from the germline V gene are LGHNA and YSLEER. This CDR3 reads CASSQERSSYEQYF. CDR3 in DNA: TGCGCCAGCAGCCAAGAGCGGAGCTCCTACGAGCAGTACTTC.

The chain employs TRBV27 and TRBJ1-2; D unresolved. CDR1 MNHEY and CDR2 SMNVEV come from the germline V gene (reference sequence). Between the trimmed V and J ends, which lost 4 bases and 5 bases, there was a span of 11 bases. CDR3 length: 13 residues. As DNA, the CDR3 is TGTGCCAGCAGTTGGAGTTCTGCATATGGCTACACCTTC. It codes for CASSWSSAYGYTF.

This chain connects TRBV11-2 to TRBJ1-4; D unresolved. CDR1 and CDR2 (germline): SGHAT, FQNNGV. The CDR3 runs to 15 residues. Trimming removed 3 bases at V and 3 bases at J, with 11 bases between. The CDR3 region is CASSLTGPPNEKLFF. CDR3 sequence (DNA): TGTGCCAGCAGCTTGACGGGTCCTCCTAATGAAAAACTGTTTTTT.

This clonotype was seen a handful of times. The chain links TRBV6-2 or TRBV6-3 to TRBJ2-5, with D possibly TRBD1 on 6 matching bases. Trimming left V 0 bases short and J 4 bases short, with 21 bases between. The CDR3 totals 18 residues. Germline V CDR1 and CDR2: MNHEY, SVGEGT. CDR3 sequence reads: CASSYSTSMWGLRETQYF. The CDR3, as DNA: TGTGCCAGCAGTTACTCGACGAGTATGTGGGGGCTCCGAGAGACCCAGTACTTC.

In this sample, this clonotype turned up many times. The CDR3 spells CASRIGQGATGELFF. CDR3 DNA: TGTGCCAGCAGAATAGGACAGGGGGCCACCGGGGAGCTGTTTTTT. The chain joins TRBV28 to TRBJ2-2; 11 bases agree with TRBD1. The trim removed 6 bases at V and 4 bases at J, leaving 4 bases unmatched. Germline V lookup: CDR1 MDHEN, CDR2 SYDVKM. The CDR3 consists of 15 residues.

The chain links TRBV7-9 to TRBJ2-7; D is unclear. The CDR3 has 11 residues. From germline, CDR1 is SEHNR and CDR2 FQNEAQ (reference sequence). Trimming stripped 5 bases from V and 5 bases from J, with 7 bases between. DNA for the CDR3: TGTGCCAGCAGCAGTCGACACGAGCAGTACTTC. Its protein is CASSSRHEQYF.

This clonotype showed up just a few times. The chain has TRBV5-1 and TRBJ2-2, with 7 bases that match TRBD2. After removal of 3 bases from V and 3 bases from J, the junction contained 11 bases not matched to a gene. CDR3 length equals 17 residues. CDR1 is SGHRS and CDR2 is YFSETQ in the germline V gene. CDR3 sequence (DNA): TGCGCCAGCAGCTCCCCGAGGATAGCGGGCCACACCGGGGAGCTGTTTTTT. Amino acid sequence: CASSSPRIAGHTGELFF.

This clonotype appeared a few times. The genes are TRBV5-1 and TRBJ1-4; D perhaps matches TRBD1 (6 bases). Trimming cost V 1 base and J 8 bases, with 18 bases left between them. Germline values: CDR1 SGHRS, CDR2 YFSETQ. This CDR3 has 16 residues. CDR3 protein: CASSLRGHFYGEKLFF. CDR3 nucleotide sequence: TGCGCCAGCAGCTTGAGGGGACACTTCTACGGGGAAAAACTGTTTTTT.

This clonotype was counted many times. CDR3 DNA: TGTGCCAGCAGTTTCGGACAGACTTACGAGCAGTACTTC. Amino acids: CASSFGQTYEQYF. The chain recombines TRBV12-3 or TRBV12-4 with TRBJ2-7; tentative D call: TRBD1 (6 bases). CDR3 length: 13 residues. Trimming removed 3 bases at V and 4 bases at J, with 10 bases between.

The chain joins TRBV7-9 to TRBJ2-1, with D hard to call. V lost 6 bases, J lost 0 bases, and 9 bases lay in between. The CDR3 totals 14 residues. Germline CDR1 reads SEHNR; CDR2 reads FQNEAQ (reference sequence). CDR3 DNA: TGTGCCAGCAGTCGGCCCTACTCCTACAATGAGCAGTTCTTC. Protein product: CASSRPYSYNEQFF.

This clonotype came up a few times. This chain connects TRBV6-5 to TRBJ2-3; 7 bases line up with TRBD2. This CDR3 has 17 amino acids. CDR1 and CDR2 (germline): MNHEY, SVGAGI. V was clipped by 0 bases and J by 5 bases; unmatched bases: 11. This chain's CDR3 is CASSYSTRLARGDTQYF. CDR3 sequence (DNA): TGTGCCAGCAGTTACTCTACTAGACTAGCTCGAGGAGATACGCAGTATTTT.

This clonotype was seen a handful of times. CDR3 in DNA: TGCAGTGCCCTAGCCGGGCGGGGGGCCCGCACAGATACGCAGTATTTT. Encoded protein: CSALAGRGARTDTQYF. V is TRBV20-1 and J is TRBJ2-3, with 8 bases identical to TRBD2. J lost 1 base, V lost 6 bases, and 12 bases had no gene match. This CDR3 is 16 amino acids long. The germline V gene has CDR1 DFQATT and CDR2 SNEGSKA (reference sequence).

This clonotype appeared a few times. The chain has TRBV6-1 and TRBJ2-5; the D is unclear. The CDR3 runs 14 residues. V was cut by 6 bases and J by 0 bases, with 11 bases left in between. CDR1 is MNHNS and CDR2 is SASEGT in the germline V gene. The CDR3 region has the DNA TGTGCCAGCAGGGAGACTGAGTACCAAGAGACCCAGTACTTC. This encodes CASRETEYQETQYF.

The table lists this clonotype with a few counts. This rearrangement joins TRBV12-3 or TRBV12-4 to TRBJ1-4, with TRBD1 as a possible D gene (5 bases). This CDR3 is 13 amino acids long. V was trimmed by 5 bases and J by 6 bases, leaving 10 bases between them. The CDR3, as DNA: TGTGCCAGCAGTGGCGGGACTGATGAAAAACTGTTTTTT. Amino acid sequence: CASSGGTDEKLFF.

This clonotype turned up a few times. For the CDR3, the DNA is TGTGCCAGCAGAAAGACAGGGATAGAGACCCAGTACTTC. Amino acids: CASRKTGIETQYF. The gene calls are TRBV12-3 or TRBV12-4 and TRBJ2-5; 7 bases map to TRBD1. Germline trimming cut 6 bases from V and 4 bases from J; bases unmatched to any gene: 5. CDR3 size: 13 residues.

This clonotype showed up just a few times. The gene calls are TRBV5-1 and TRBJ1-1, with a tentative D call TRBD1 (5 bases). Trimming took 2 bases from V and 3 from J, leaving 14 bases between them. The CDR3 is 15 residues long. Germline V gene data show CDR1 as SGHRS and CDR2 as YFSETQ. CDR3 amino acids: CASSFGTADHTEAFF. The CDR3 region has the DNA TGCGCCAGCAGCTTCGGGACGGCCGATCACACTGAAGCTTTCTTT.